This is a list of T cell receptor beta chains from one sample in a study of regulatory T cells in long-lasting Graves disease. A single record per CDR3 protein comes from TCRdb applying MiXCR to the multiplex PCR reads. Here the sample spans about 430,000 distinct CDR3 sequences, 14% to 15% being singletons. The same data also went into a second study, on T cells in Graves' hyperthyroidism and ophthalmopathy.

The input for sequencing was peripheral blood mononuclear cells (PBMCs), taken at new diagnosis, from a patient treated with antithyroid drugs. The origin of the receptors is a woman aged 40 to 49 with Graves disease. The CDR3 runs from the conserved cysteine through the conserved F or W. Fields, in order: D gene, clone size, V gene, J gene, CDR3 protein, CDR3 DNA. D genes are given only for firm matches. Part of the rows lack a size; the others show once, few, many or a class for expanded clones.

>NA|many|TRBV11-1|TRBJ2-7
CASSYQAGMGYEQYF
TGTGCCAGCAGCTATCAGGCAGGGATGGGGTACGAGCAGTACTTC
>TRBD1|few|TRBV19|TRBJ2-5
CASSIDLTGGRETQYF
TGTGCCAGTAGTATAGACCTGACAGGGGGCCGGGAGACCCAGTACTTC
>TRBD2|many|TRBV20-1|TRBJ2-1
CSASLGTSLNEQFF
TGCAGTGCTAGTCTGGGGACTAGCCTCAATGAGCAGTTCTTC
>TRBD1|many|TRBV5-1|TRBJ1-1
CASSLEQGAGGTEAFF
TGCGCCAGCAGCTTGGAACAGGGGGCAGGGGGCACTGAAGCTTTCTTT
>NA|NA|TRBV13|TRBJ2-5
CASSGRGGTQYF
TGTGCCAGCAGCGGCCGGGGCGGGACCCAGTACTTC
>NA|many|TRBV12-3/TRBV12-4|TRBJ2-7
CASSLRVLDEQYF
TGTGCCAGCAGCCTACGCGTCCTGGACGAGCAGTACTTC
>NA|NA|TRBV7-9|TRBJ1-1
CASSQSLGVNTEAFF
TGTGCCAGCAGCCAATCCCTTGGGGTGAACACTGAAGCTTTCTTT
>NA|many|TRBV12-5|TRBJ1-5
CASGLYVGARSFQPQHF
TGTGCTAGTGGTTTATATGTCGGGGCCCGGTCATTTCAGCCCCAGCATTTT
>TRBD1|many|TRBV10-3|TRBJ1-5
CAISGTGGGGQPQHF
TGTGCCATCAGTGGGACAGGGGGCGGAGGTCAGCCCCAGCATTTT
>TRBD2|many|TRBV11-2|TRBJ2-3
CASSSGLAGADTQYF
TGTGCCAGCAGCTCTGGACTAGCGGGAGCAGATACGCAGTATTTT
>NA|NA|TRBV2|TRBJ1-1
CASSDRAGEDTEAFF
TGTGCCAGCAGTGATAGGGCGGGGGAGGACACTGAAGCTTTCTTC
>NA|many|TRBV5-6|TRBJ1-1
CASSSRHPTEAFF
TGTGCCAGCAGCTCCAGACATCCCACTGAAGCTTTCTTT
>NA|many|TRBV11-2|TRBJ1-4
CASSLEVWGKLFF
TGTGCCAGCAGCTTAGAAGTGTGGGGAAAACTGTTTTTT
>NA|few|TRBV5-4|TRBJ2-2
CASPAWDTGELFF
TGTGCCAGCCCCGCGTGGGACACCGGGGAGCTGTTTTTT
>TRBD2|many|TRBV2|TRBJ2-1
CASRGTSGASYNEQFF
TGTGCCAGCAGGGGGACTAGCGGGGCTTCCTACAATGAGCAGTTCTTC
>NA|NA|TRBV5-1|TRBJ1-5
CASRAAGRPRNQPQHF
TGCGCCAGCAGGGCCGCAGGACGGCCCCGCAATCAGCCCCAGCATTTT
>TRBD2|many|TRBV3-1|TRBJ2-5
CASSPRGLEETQYF
TGTGCCAGCAGCCCAAGGGGACTAGAAGAGACCCAGTACTTC
>NA|NA|TRBV5-1|TRBJ2-1
CASSLEGSEGQFF
TGCGCCAGCAGCTTGGAAGGCTCGGAGGGGCAGTTCTTC
>NA|many|TRBV16|TRBJ2-6
CASSQPPRGSLSGANVLTF
TGTGCCAGCAGCCAGCCGCCCCGGGGCAGTCTCTCTGGGGCCAACGTCCTGACTTTC
>TRBD2|many|TRBV5-1|TRBJ2-7
CASRAAGDSYEQYF
TGCGCCAGCAGAGCAGCGGGGGACTCCTACGAGCAGTACTTC
>TRBD2|many|TRBV27|TRBJ2-1
CASSTTRGAGGAVRPWFF
TGTGCCAGCAGCACCACCAGGGGTGCGGGAGGGGCAGTCCGCCCATGGTTCTTC
>NA|many|TRBV27|TRBJ2-7
CASSNSVQISYEQYF
TGTGCCAGCAGTAATTCGGTACAGATCTCCTACGAGCAGTACTTC
>TRBD1|many|TRBV19|TRBJ1-5
CASSSGTANNQPQHF
TGTGCCAGTAGCTCCGGGACAGCTAACAATCAGCCCCAGCATTTT
>TRBD2|many|TRBV12-3/TRBV12-4|TRBJ2-1
CASSPNRAGGQFF
TGTGCCAGCAGTCCCAACAGAGCGGGAGGGCAGTTCTTC
>NA|NA|TRBV27|TRBJ1-6
CASSLSENSPLHF
TGTGCCAGCAGTTTATCTGAAAATTCACCCCTCCACTTT
>NA|NA|TRBV28|TRBJ2-5
CASRPWVLPMQETQYF
TGTGCCAGCAGGCCCTGGGTCCTCCCCATGCAAGAGACCCAGTACTTC
>NA|NA|TRBV14|TRBJ2-2
CASSPITGKTGELFF
TGTGCCAGCAGCCCGATTACAGGGAAGACCGGGGAGCTGTTTTTT
>NA|NA|TRBV7-8|TRBJ2-2
CASSLSRNRVIGGELFF
TGTGCCAGCAGCTTATCTCGTAACAGGGTTATCGGCGGGGAGCTGTTTTTT